What follows describes a single T cell receptor beta chain. Other DNA sequences in the sample encode the same CDR3. The V gene lost 0 bases and the J gene lost 5 bases, with 7 bases spanning the gap. The CDR3 consists of 14 residues. Per the germline V gene, CDR1 is LNHNV and CDR2 is YYDKDF (reference sequence). TCRdb's table, derived via immunoSEQ multiplex PCR, lists solely in-frame clones and lacks some. The repertoire includes 2 million to 2.5 million clones, 85% to 95% of them detected once, and approximately 0.39% sits in the top ten. The source of the sample is a study of shared clonotypes between healthy human individuals.

The chain combines TRBV15 with TRBJ1-4, with a weak D call TRBD1 (6 bases). The sequencing sample was made of naive CD4+ T cells from PBMCs. Subset here: CD45RA+ positively selected. The receptor was isolated from a man aged 18 to 35 in good health. Some clones in this sample may be carry-over from other donors' samples. The CDR3 is CATSRDRGNEKLFF. CDR3 DNA sequence: TGTGCCACCAGCAGAGACAGGGGAAATGAAAAACTGTTTTTT.